This T cell receptor beta chain was recovered during a study of T cell responses to AZD1222 COVID-19 vaccine. Looking at the study overall: The analysis combined second doses at about 4 or about 12 weeks. Study conclusions and caveats: The donor cohort was predominantly white British with a female majority, and clonal diversity may have been underestimated. Scientists sampled the repertoires only once the peak T cell response had passed. After two AZD1222 doses, spike-specific TCR breadth and depth rose versus day 0.

Note on this clone: What it recognizes is unknown.

Using immunoSEQ multiplex PCR, the repertoire was profiled, and TCRdb retains in-frame clones only, with some absent. The table includes about 55,000 clones, 65% to 85% detected once. The V gene end was trimmed by 7 bases and the J gene end by 6 bases; junction bases not matched to a gene: 9. This CDR3 region has 15 residues. The V gene's germline CDR1 is MNHEY and CDR2 SVGAGI. This receptor was obtained from an adult in good health. This material consisted of peripheral blood, taken on day 0 of AZD1222 vaccination. The gene calls are TRBV6-5 and TRBJ2-1; 10 nucleotides match TRBD2. CDR3 in amino acids: CASIPLAGISNEQFF. In DNA, the CDR3 is TGTGCCAGCATTCCACTAGCGGGGATTAGCAATGAGCAGTTCTTC.